This TCR beta chain was retrieved from a study of blood T cell repertoires in COVID-19. Overall study context: Donors in the United States, Italy and Spain gave samples during acute or convalescent COVID-19. In each case, the material was cDNA or gDNA derived from T cells, B-cell-depleted T cells, or PBMCs.

Original analysis: Reference gene primer amplification gave estimated nucleated cell counts. Sequencing used immunoSEQ multiplex PCR; TCRdb keeps in-frame clones, though not all of them. That table is the source of V, J and clone size, and D and trimming were worked out from the DNA. This sample has a few hundred thousand clones, with around 86% found just once. Germline V lookup: CDR1 SGHNT, CDR2 YYREEE (reference sequence). This CDR3 is built from 15 residues. V lost 0 bases to trimming and J lost 6 bases, with 14 bases between them. Enrolment of Seattle patients took place during active infection, and they were followed longitudinally.

The sequence was obtained from a woman in her fifties or sixties with COVID-19, enrolled during active disease. The genes are TRBV5-4 and TRBJ2-3; TRBD2 is a possible D gene (5 bases). Material: peripheral blood. As DNA, the CDR3 is TGTGCCAGCAGCTTGGTGGTCTCGCGGGCGGATACGCAGTATTTT. This codes for CASSLVVSRADTQYF. Looking up the rest from reference TRBV5-4 and TRBJ2-3 gives the full variable domain: ETGVTQSPTHLIKTRGQQVTLRCSSQSGHNTVSWYQQALGQGPQFIFQYYREEENGRGNFPPRFSGLQFPNYSSELNVNALELDDSALYLCASSLVVSRADTQYFGPGTRLTVL.